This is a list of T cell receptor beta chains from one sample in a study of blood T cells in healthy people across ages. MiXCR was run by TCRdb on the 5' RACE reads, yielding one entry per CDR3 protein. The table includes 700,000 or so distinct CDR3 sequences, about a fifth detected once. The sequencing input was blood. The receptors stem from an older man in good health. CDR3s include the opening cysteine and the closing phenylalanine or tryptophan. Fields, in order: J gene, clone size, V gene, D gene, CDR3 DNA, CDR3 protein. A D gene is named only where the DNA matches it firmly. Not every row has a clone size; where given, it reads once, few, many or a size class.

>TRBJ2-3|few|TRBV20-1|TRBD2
TGCAGTGCTAGAGAAAAGGGTTTTAGCAGCGGGGGTTTGAATACGCAGTATTTT
CSAREKGFSSGGLNTQYF
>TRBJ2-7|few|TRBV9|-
TGTGCCAGCATCGGGCAGGGCTACGAGCAGTACTTC
CASIGQGYEQYF
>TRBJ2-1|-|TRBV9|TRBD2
TGTGCCAGCAGCCCCGGGGGGGCCAGCGGTCGAAATGAGCAGTTCTTC
CASSPGGASGRNEQFF
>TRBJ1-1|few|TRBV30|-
TGTGCCTGGACCTCTACAGGGAACACTGAAGCTTTCTTT
CAWTSTGNTEAFF
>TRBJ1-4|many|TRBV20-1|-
TGCAGTGCGTCCGGGAGTAATGAAAAACTGTTTTTT
CSASGSNEKLFF
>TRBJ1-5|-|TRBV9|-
TGTGCCAGCAGCGTAGTGGCAGACTATGGGTGGCCCCAGCATTTT
CASSVVADYGWPQHF
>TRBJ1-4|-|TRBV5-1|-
TGCGCCAGCAGCTTGAGACAGGTTGCAACTAATGAAAAACTGTTTTTT
CASSLRQVATNEKLFF
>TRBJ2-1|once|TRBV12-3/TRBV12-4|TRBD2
TGTGCCAGCAGTTCCTGGACTAGTGGTGTGGTGTTCTTC
CASSSWTSGVVFF
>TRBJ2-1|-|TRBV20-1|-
TGCAGTGCAAATGCACAGGGGAGGGGTGAGCAGTTCTTC
CSANAQGRGEQFF
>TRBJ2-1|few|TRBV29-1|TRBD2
TGCAGCGCGGGAGGGAGGGTCCCCAATGAGCAGTTCTTC
CSAGGRVPNEQFF
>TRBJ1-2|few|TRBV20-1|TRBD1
TGCAGTGCTAGAGTCTCGTCAGGGGGCGGGTATGGCTACACCTTC
CSARVSSGGGYGYTF
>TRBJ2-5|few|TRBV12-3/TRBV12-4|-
TGTGCCAGCAGACCGACAGGGAGGCAGACCCAGTACTTC
CASRPTGRQTQYF